The following is a T cell receptor beta chain sequence with its context. What it binds is unknown. TCRdb called the reads again in MiXCR, with one record for every CDR3 protein. The sample carries 90,000 to 130,000 distinct CDR3 sequences, 10% recorded once. This sample was taken from a study of T cell repertoires in cytomegalovirus infection. Whole-study results and caveats: It was HLA-C-restricted CMV-specific TCR beta clonotypes that dominated the response ex vivo.

CDR3 length: 15 residues. J lost 6 bases, V lost 3 bases, and 10 bases had no gene match. CDR1 is KGHSH and CDR2 is LQKENI in the germline V gene. This chain links TRBV18 with TRBJ1-2; 7 positions agree with TRBD1. Sequenced input: PBMCs, sequenced either directly or after in vitro stimulation (not recorded which). This TCR came from a human donor in good health (CMV status not recorded). Some clones in this sample may be carry-over from other donors' samples. As DNA, the CDR3 is TGTGCCAGCTCACCGCAGGACAGGCAATTGCATGGCTACACCTTC. Amino acids: CASSPQDRQLHGYTF.